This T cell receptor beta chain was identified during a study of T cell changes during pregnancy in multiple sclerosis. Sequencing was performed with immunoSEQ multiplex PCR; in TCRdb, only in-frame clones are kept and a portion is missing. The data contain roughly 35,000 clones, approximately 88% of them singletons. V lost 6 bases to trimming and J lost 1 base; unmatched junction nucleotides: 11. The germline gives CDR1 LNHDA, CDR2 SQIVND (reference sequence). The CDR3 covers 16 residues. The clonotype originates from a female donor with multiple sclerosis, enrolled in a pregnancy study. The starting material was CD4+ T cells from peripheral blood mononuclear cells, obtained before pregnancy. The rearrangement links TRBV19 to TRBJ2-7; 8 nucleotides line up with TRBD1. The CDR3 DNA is TGTGCCAGTAGCCAGCCCAGGGACAGGAATTCCTACGAGCAGTACTTC. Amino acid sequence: CASSQPRDRNSYEQYF.